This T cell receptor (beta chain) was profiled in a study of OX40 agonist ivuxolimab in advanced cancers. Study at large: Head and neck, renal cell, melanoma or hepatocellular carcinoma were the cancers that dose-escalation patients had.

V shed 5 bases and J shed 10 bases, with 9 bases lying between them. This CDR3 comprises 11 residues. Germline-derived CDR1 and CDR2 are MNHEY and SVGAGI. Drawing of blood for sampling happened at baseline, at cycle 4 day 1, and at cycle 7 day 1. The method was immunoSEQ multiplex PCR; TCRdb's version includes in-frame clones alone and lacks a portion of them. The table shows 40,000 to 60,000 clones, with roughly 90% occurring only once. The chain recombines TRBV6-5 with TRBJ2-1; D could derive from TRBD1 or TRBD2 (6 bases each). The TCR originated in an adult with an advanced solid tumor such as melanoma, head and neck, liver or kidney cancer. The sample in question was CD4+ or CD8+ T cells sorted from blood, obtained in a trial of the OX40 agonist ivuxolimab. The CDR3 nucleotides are TGTGCCAGCAGTAGGGGGGACGAGCAGTTCTTC. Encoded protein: CASSRGDEQFF.